This T cell receptor (beta chain) appears in the sequencing data of a study of cytomegalovirus exposure and HLA in healthy donors. PCR primers comprised 60 Vbeta and 13 Jbeta primers. Measured with immunoSEQ multiplex PCR; TCRdb has only the in-frame clones, and not every one. The data hold 150,000 or so clones, with around 68% observed a single time. Each donor was healthy, and each was a bone marrow donor. Sequenced material: PBMCs. This TCR came from a young man in good health and CMV-seronegative.

CDR3 region: CASSFPSSSYEQYF. The CDR3, as DNA: TGTGCCAGCAGTTTCCCTAGCAGCTCCTACGAGCAGTACTTC. V is TRBV28 and J is TRBJ2-7; maybe TRBD2 (5 bases). The V and J ends lost 3 bases and 0 bases respectively, with 9 bases between them. Germline-derived CDR1 and CDR2 are MDHEN and SYDVKM. This CDR3 contains 14 residues.